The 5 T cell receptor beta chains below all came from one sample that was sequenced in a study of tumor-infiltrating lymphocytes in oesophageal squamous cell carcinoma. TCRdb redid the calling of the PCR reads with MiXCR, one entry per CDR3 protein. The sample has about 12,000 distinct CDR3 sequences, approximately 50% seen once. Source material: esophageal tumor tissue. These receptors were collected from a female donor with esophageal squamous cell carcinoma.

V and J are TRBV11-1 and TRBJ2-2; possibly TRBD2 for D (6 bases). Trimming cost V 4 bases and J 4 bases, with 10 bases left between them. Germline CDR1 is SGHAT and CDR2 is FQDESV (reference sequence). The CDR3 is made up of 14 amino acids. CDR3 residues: CASSSGDFTGELFF. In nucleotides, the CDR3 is TGTGCCAGCAGCTCCGGGGACTTCACCGGGGAGCTGTTTTTT.

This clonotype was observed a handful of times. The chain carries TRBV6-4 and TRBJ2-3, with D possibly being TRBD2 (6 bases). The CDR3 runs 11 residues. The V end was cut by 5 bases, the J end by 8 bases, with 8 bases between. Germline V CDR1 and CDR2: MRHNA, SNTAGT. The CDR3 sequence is CASSQGGTQYF. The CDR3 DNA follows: TGTGCCAGCAGTCAGGGAGGTACGCAGTATTTT.

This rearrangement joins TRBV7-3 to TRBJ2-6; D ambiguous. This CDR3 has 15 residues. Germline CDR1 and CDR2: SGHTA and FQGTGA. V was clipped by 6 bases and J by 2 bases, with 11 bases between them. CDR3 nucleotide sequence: TGTGCCAGCAGGTTAGATCTCACTGGGGCCAACGTCCTGACTTTC. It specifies CASRLDLTGANVLTF.

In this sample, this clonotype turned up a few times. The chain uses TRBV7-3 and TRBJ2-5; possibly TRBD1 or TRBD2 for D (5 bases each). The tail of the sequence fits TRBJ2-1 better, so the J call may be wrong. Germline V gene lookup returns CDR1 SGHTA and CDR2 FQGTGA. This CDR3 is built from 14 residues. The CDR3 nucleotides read TGTGCCAGCAGCCCCAGCGGTAGAGGGGTAGGGCAGTTCTTC. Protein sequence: CASSPSGRGVGQFF.

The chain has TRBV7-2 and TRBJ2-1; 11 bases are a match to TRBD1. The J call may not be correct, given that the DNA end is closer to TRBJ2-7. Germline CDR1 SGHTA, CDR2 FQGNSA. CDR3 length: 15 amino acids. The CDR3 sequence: CASSGSDRGQYEQYF. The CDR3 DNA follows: TGTGCCAGCAGCGGTTCGGACAGGGGGCAGTACGAGCAGTACTTC.